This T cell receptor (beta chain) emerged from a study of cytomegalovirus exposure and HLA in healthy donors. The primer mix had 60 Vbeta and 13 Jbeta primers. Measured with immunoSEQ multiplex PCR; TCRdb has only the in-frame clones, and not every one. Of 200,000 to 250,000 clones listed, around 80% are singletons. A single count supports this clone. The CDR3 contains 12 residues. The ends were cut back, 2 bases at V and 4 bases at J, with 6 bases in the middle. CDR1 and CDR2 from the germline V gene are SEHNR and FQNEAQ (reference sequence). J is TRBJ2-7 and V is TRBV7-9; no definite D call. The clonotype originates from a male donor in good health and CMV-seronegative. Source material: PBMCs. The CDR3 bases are TGTGCCAGCAGCTTACAACAGTACGAGCAGTACTTC. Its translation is CASSLQQYEQYF.